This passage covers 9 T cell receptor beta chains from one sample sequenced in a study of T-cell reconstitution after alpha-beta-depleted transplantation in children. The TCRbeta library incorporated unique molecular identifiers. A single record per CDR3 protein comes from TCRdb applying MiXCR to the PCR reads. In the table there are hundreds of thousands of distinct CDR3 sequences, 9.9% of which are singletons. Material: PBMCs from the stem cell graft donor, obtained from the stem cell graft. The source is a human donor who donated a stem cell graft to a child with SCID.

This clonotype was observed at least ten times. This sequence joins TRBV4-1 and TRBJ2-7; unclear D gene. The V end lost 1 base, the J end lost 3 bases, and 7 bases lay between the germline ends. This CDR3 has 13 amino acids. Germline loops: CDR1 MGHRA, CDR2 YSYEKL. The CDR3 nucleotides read TGCGCCAGCAGCCAAGTTGGGGTCTACGAGCAGTACTTC. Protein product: CASSQVGVYEQYF.

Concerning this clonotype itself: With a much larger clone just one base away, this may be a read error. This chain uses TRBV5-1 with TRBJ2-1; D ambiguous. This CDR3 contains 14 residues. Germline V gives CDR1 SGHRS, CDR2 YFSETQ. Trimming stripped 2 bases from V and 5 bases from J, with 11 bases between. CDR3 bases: TGCGCCAGCAGCTTTGAGATGACAAACAATGAGCAGTTCTTC. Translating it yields CASSFEMTNNEQFF.

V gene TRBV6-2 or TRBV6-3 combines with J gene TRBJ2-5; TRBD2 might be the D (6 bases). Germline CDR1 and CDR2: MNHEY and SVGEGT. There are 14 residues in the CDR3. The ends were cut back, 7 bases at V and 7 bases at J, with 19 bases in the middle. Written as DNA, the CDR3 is TGTGCCAGCACCACGGGGGACTCGGGACCGACCCAGTACTTC. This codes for CASTTGDSGPTQYF.

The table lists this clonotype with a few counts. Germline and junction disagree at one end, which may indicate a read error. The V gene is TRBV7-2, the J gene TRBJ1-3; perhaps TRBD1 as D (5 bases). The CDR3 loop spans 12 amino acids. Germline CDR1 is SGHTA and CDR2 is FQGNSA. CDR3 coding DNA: TGTGCCAGCAGCTTAGTTGGAACCAAACAGGATTTT. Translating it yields CASSLVGTKQDF.

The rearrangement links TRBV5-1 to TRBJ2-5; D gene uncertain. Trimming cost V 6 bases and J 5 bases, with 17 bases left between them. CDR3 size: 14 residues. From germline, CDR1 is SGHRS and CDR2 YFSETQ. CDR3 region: CASTQMGGQETQYF. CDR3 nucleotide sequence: TGCGCCAGCACCCAAATGGGTGGGCAGGAGACCCAGTACTTC.

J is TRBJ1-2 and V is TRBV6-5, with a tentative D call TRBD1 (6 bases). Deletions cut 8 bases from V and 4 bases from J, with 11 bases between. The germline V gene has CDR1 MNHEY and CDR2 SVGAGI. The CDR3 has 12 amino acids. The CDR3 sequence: CASQGSVYGYTF. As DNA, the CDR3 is TGTGCCAGCCAGGGGTCCGTCTATGGCTACACCTTC.

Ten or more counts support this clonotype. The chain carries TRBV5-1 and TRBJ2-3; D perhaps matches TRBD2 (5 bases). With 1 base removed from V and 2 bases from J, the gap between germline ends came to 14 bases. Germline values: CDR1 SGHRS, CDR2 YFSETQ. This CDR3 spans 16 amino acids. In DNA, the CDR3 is TGCGCCAGCAGCTTGCGCGGCGGAGGAAACACAGATACGCAGTATTTT. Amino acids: CASSLRGGGNTDTQYF.

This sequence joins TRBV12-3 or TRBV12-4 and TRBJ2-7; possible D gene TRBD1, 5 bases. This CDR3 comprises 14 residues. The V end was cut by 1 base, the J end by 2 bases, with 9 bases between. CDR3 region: CASSLGGHTYEQYF. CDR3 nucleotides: TGTGCCAGCAGTTTAGGCGGACACACCTACGAGCAGTACTTC.

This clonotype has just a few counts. For the CDR3, the DNA is TGCGCCAGCAGCCTCCCCGCAGGCGAGCAGTACTTC. Residues: CASSLPAGEQYF. The chain joins TRBV4-1 to TRBJ2-7; D not certain. The CDR3 is 12 amino acids. V was clipped by 4 bases and J by 6 bases, with 10 bases between them. CDR1 is MGHRA, CDR2 YSYEKL, per germline.